This record concerns one TCR beta chain sequence. V dropped 6 bases and J dropped 7 bases, with 14 bases sitting between them. CDR1 and CDR2 (germline): KGHDR, SFDVKD. The CDR3 covers 14 residues. The data were taken from a study of blood T cell repertoires in COVID-19. Looking at the study overall: The analysed material was cDNA or gDNA that came from T cells, B-cell-depleted T cells, or PBMCs.

In the study's own analysis: Amplification from reference gene primers served as the basis for estimated nucleated cell counts. Using immunoSEQ multiplex PCR, the repertoire was profiled, and TCRdb retains in-frame clones only, with some absent. The D gene and trimming were derived from the DNA, and the V and J assignments and clone size from that table. The sample includes approximately 100,000 clones, approximately 91% seen only once; the top ten take about 6.3%. This chain connects TRBV24-1 to TRBJ1-4, with D uncertain. What was sequenced was peripheral blood. This sequence originates from a woman aged 55-75 years with acute or convalescent COVID-19. The CDR3 is CATSSSATGEKLFF. In DNA form, the CDR3 reads TGTGCCACCAGTAGCAGCGCCACTGGTGAAAAACTGTTTTTT.